What follows describes a single T cell receptor beta chain. This sample is drawn from a study of blood T cell repertoires in COVID-19. Study details: The United States, Italy and Spain provided the acute and convalescent COVID-19 samples. Nucleic acid was either cDNA or gDNA, and it came from T cells, B-cell-depleted T cells, or PBMCs.

The CDR3 is 14 amino acids. The germline CDR1 and CDR2 sequences are SNHLY and FYNNEI. The J segment lost 2 bases and the V segment lost 2 bases, leaving 0 bases of the junction unmatched. In the authors' workflow: The authors estimated nucleated cell counts from reference gene primer amplification. TCRdb keeps only in-frame clones here, not all; method: immunoSEQ multiplex PCR. V and J calls and clone size are copied from that table; D and trimming were computed from the DNA. This table holds roughly 100,000 clones, about 75% found once. The chain employs TRBV2 and TRBJ2-1; 7 bases map to TRBD1. The TCR sequence derives from a woman between 70 and 85 years old with acute or convalescent COVID-19. Sequencing was carried out using peripheral blood. This chain's CDR3 is CASSEQGAYNEQFF. The CDR3 bases are TGTGCCAGCAGTGAACAGGGGGCCTACAATGAGCAGTTCTTC.